Presented here are 24 T cell receptor beta chains from one specimen sequenced in a study of OX40 agonist ivuxolimab in advanced cancers. Data came from immunoSEQ multiplex PCR; TCRdb stores just in-frame clones and leaves some out. The sample lists around 62,000 clones, approximately 89% occurring once. Sample: CD4+ or CD8+ T cells sorted from blood, taken in a trial of the OX40 agonist ivuxolimab. All receptors come from an adult with an advanced solid tumor such as melanoma, head and neck, liver or kidney cancer.

The chain has TRBV5-5 and TRBJ2-5; D might be TRBD1 or TRBD2, each matching 5 bases. The ends were cut back, 3 bases at V and 5 bases at J, with 14 bases in the middle. CDR3 length equals 14 residues. Germline V gives CDR1 SGHKS, CDR2 YYEKEE (reference sequence). In DNA, the CDR3 is TGTGCCAGCAGCTCTGGGGACCCGAGGGAGACCCAGTACTTC. As protein: CASSSGDPRETQYF.

The chain uses TRBV19 and TRBJ2-1; D is unresolved. This CDR3 has 12 amino acids. V was shortened by 5 bases and J by 5 bases, with 7 bases between the two germline ends. The V gene's germline CDR1 is LNHDA and CDR2 SQIVND (reference sequence). In DNA, the CDR3 is TGTGCCAGTAGTCCTGTTGACAATGAGCAGTTCTTC. This sequence encodes CASSPVDNEQFF.

The J gene is TRBJ2-3, the V gene TRBV19; a weak D match, TRBD1 (5 bases). Germline assignment: CDR1 LNHDA and CDR2 SQIVND (reference sequence). CDR3 length: 15 residues. The V end was cut by 2 bases, the J end by 0 bases, with 9 bases between. This CDR3 is CASSIKGKSTDTQYF. The CDR3 bases are TGTGCCAGTAGTATAAAGGGGAAAAGCACAGATACGCAGTATTTT. The complete variable domain, with remaining parts taken from reference TRBV19 and TRBJ2-3, reads DGGITQSPKYLFRKEGQNVTLSCEQNLNHDAMYWYRQDPGQGLRLIYYSQIVNDFQKGDIAEGYSVSREKKESFPLTVTSAQKNPTAFYLCASSIKGKSTDTQYFGPGTRLTVL.

V usage is TRBV19 and J usage is TRBJ1-5; D not resolved. CDR1 and CDR2 from the germline V gene are LNHDA and SQIVND (reference sequence). Deletions cut 2 bases from V and 1 base from J, with 6 bases between. CDR3 size: 14 residues. The CDR3 reads CASSIKGSNQPQHF. As DNA, the CDR3 is TGTGCCAGTAGTATAAAAGGAAGCAATCAGCCCCAGCATTTT.

This chain joins TRBV15 and TRBJ2-6; D gene ambiguous. Deletions cut 0 bases from V and 11 bases from J, with 5 bases between. This CDR3 has 12 residues. Germline CDR1 LNHNV, CDR2 YYDKDF (reference sequence). In DNA form, the CDR3 reads TGTGCCACCAGCAGAGATTGGGACGTCCTGACTTTC. It codes for CATSRDWDVLTF.

The V and J genes are TRBV28 and TRBJ1-1, with a weak D call TRBD1 (5 bases). V was trimmed by 5 bases and J by 4 bases, leaving 14 bases between them. The CDR3 consists of 14 residues. CDR1 and CDR2 (germline): MDHEN, SYDVKM. The CDR3 loop is CASSPPRDGTEAFF. The CDR3 region has the DNA TGTGCCAGCAGTCCTCCCCGGGACGGCACTGAAGCTTTCTTT.

The gene calls are TRBV5-1 and TRBJ1-2; the D gene is possibly TRBD1 (6 bases). The CDR3 is 15 residues long. V dropped 1 base and J dropped 1 base, with 11 bases sitting between them. Germline V CDR1 and CDR2: SGHRS, YFSETQ. DNA of the CDR3: TGCGCCAGCAGCTTGAGCAGGGGAATTAACTATGGCTACACCTTC. This sequence encodes CASSLSRGINYGYTF.

The chain links TRBV10-3 to TRBJ1-2; D ambiguous. From germline, CDR1 is ENHRY and CDR2 SYGVKD. The CDR3 runs to 13 residues. V was shortened by 0 bases and J by 7 bases, with 9 bases between the two germline ends. The CDR3 DNA reads TGTGCCATCAGTGAGTCATGGGAAATTGGCTACACCTTC. Translated: CAISESWEIGYTF.

The chain is built from TRBV19 and TRBJ2-5, with D unresolved. Germline V gene lookup returns CDR1 LNHDA and CDR2 SQIVND (reference sequence). The V and J ends lost 3 bases and 1 base respectively, with 15 bases between them. The CDR3 extends over 16 amino acids. For the CDR3, the DNA is TGTGCCAGTAGTATCGAGGCGCCATCTGGCCAAGAGACCCAGTACTTC. Protein sequence: CASSIEAPSGQETQYF. Full variable domain (remainder filled in from reference TRBV19 and TRBJ2-5): DGGITQSPKYLFRKEGQNVTLSCEQNLNHDAMYWYRQDPGQGLRLIYYSQIVNDFQKGDIAEGYSVSREKKESFPLTVTSAQKNPTAFYLCASSIEAPSGQETQYFGPGTRLLVL.

As concerns this clone: Germline and junction disagree at one end, which may indicate a read error. The chain combines TRBV7-7 with TRBJ2-7, with 13 bases fitting TRBD2. CDR1 is SSHAT, CDR2 FNYEAQ, per germline (reference sequence). This CDR3 spans 15 amino acids. The CDR3 nucleotides read TGTGCTAGCAGCTTAGGACTAGCGGGAGCTTACGAGCAGTACTTC. Translation gives CASSLGLAGAYEQYF.

The rearrangement joins TRBV27 to TRBJ1-4, with 9 bases lining up with TRBD1. CDR3 length: 16 amino acids. Germline values: CDR1 MNHEY, CDR2 SMNVEV (reference sequence). V shed 2 bases, J shed 7 bases, and the junction held 8 bases outside the gene matches. This CDR3 reads CASSLQTGTGTEKLFF. The CDR3 DNA follows: TGTGCCAGCAGTTTACAGACCGGGACAGGGACTGAAAAACTGTTTTTT.

The V and J genes are TRBV5-1 and TRBJ2-2; D uncertain. Germline loops: CDR1 SGHRS, CDR2 YFSETQ. This CDR3 is 18 amino acids long. V lost 0 bases, J lost 0 bases, and 15 bases lay in between. The CDR3 DNA reads TGCGCCAGCAGCTTGGAGCCGGGTGGTAGTGCGAACACCGGGGAGCTGTTTTTT. It is translated as CASSLEPGGSANTGELFF. The complete variable domain, with remaining parts taken from reference TRBV5-1 and TRBJ2-2, reads KAGVTQTPRYLIKTRGQQVTLSCSPISGHRSVSWYQQTPGQGLQFLFEYFSETQRNKGNFPGRFSGRQFSNSRSEMNVSTLELGDSALYLCASSLEPGGSANTGELFFGEGSRLTVL.

This clone has more than one count but fewer than ten. The V gene is TRBV5-8, the J gene TRBJ2-5, with D possibly being TRBD2 (6 bases). Germline CDR1 is SGHTS and CDR2 is YDEGEE. Deletions cut 5 bases from V and 7 bases from J, with 15 bases between. The CDR3 length is 13 residues. The CDR3 spells CASSTDWGGTQYF. As DNA, the CDR3 is TGTGCCAGCAGTACGGACTGGGGAGGGACCCAGTACTTC. The full variable domain, in which reference TRBV5-8 and TRBJ2-5 provide the parts outside the CDR3, is EAGVTQSPTHLIKTRGQQATLRCSPISGHTSVYWYQQALGLGLQFLLWYDEGEERNRGNFPPRFSGRQFPNYSSELNVNALELEDSALYLCASSTDWGGTQYFGPGTRLLVL.

J is TRBJ1-1 and V is TRBV5-5; D gene ambiguous. Germline V gene lookup returns CDR1 SGHKS and CDR2 YYEKEE (reference sequence). The V and J ends lost 4 bases and 3 bases respectively, with 10 bases between them. This CDR3 has 13 amino acids. This CDR3 reads CASSREGYTEAFF. CDR3 nucleotide sequence: TGTGCCAGCAGCCGAGAGGGATACACTGAAGCTTTCTTT.

The chain couples TRBV27 to TRBJ2-7; TRBD1 aligns across 7 bases. Germline V lookup: CDR1 MNHEY, CDR2 SMNVEV (reference sequence). J lost 7 bases, V lost 6 bases, and 15 bases had no gene match. This CDR3 has 15 residues. The CDR3 loop reads CASRTYGTDLWEQYF. The CDR3 DNA reads as TGTGCCAGCAGAACTTACGGGACAGATCTCTGGGAGCAGTACTTC.

The chain joins TRBV19 to TRBJ1-5, with D possibly being TRBD1 (5 bases). The length of the CDR3 is 14 residues. V was pared by 8 bases and J by 2 bases, with 13 bases between. Germline CDR1 and CDR2: LNHDA and SQIVND (reference sequence). CDR3 loop: CASGGGYGNQPQHF. CDR3 sequence (DNA): TGTGCCAGTGGGGGGGGTTATGGCAATCAGCCCCAGCATTTT.

The chain joins TRBV2 to TRBJ1-5; D gene ambiguous. The CDR3 is 14 amino acids. Germline V lookup: CDR1 SNHLY, CDR2 FYNNEI. The V end lost 5 bases, the J end lost 0 bases, and 8 bases lay between the germline ends. In DNA form, the CDR3 reads TGTGCCAGCAGTATAGAATCTAGCAATCAGCCCCAGCATTTT. This sequence encodes CASSIESSNQPQHF.

The chain carries TRBV28 and TRBJ2-1; 7 nucleotides line up with TRBD2. The CDR3 has 15 amino acids. V trimming: 0 bases; J trimming: 5 bases; junction bases outside the gene matches: 4. The germline V gene encodes CDR1 MDHEN and CDR2 SYDVKM. CDR3 DNA sequence: TGTGCCAGCAGTTTATGGCGGGAGACGAACAATGAGCAGTTCTTC. Translating gives CASSLWRETNNEQFF.

This clone has only a few counts. This chain joins TRBV6-6 and TRBJ2-4, with D hard to call. Germline-derived CDR1 and CDR2 are MNHNY and SVGAGI (reference sequence). This CDR3 is built from 14 residues. V dropped 2 bases and J dropped 0 bases, with 5 bases sitting between them. The CDR3 protein is CASSYGLAKNIQYF. The CDR3 DNA is TGTGCCAGCAGTTACGGCCTAGCCAAAAACATTCAGTACTTC.

This clone appeared a few times. This rearrangement joins TRBV29-1 to TRBJ1-3; D remains ambiguous. The germline V and J ends were trimmed by 1 base and 0 bases, with 7 bases remaining between them. Germline V gene lookup returns CDR1 SQVTM and CDR2 ANQGSEA. The CDR3 covers 14 residues. The CDR3 nucleotides are TGCAGCGTTGAAGTTGGCGGCTCTGGAAACACCATATATTTT. Its protein product is CSVEVGGSGNTIYF.

J is TRBJ2-3 and V is TRBV5-4; no firm D call. Germline CDR1 and CDR2: SGHNT and YYREEE (reference sequence). This CDR3 is 13 amino acids long. Trimming removed 2 bases at V and 6 bases at J, with 10 bases between. The CDR3 region has the DNA TGTGCCAGCAGCTTCACCGGTGGGGATACGCAGTATTTT. The encoded protein is CASSFTGGDTQYF.

This clone was recorded a few times. V is TRBV9 and J is TRBJ1-2; no firm D call. Trimming stripped 4 bases from V and 2 bases from J, with 12 bases between. This CDR3 region has 14 residues. Germline V CDR1 and CDR2: SGDLS, YYNGEE. The CDR3: CASSPSPLNYGYTF. DNA of the CDR3: TGTGCCAGCAGCCCCAGCCCATTAAACTATGGCTACACCTTC. Full variable domain (missing parts from reference TRBV9 and TRBJ1-2): DSGVTQTPKHLITATGQRVTLRCSPRSGDLSVYWYQQSLDQGLQFLIQYYNGEERAKGNILERFSAQQFPDLHSELNLSSLELGDSALYFCASSPSPLNYGYTFGSGTRLTVV.

The rearrangement links TRBV20-1 to TRBJ1-1; TRBD1 agrees at 9 bases. Germline values: CDR1 DFQATT, CDR2 SNEGSKA (reference sequence). Trimming removed 3 bases from V and 10 bases from J; junction bases left unmatched: 3. There are 11 residues in the CDR3. CDR3 in amino acids: CSARPGQGAFF. The DNA of the CDR3 is TGCAGTGCTAGGCCGGGACAGGGAGCTTTCTTT.

The genes are TRBV2 and TRBJ2-5; 8 nucleotides line up with TRBD2. The J segment lost 5 bases and the V segment lost 4 bases, leaving 6 bases of the junction unmatched. Germline V gene lookup returns CDR1 SNHLY and CDR2 FYNNEI. This CDR3 region has 14 residues. The CDR3 loop reads CASSGAGVRETQYF. The CDR3 nucleotides are TGTGCCAGCAGTGGAGCGGGAGTGCGGGAGACCCAGTACTTC.